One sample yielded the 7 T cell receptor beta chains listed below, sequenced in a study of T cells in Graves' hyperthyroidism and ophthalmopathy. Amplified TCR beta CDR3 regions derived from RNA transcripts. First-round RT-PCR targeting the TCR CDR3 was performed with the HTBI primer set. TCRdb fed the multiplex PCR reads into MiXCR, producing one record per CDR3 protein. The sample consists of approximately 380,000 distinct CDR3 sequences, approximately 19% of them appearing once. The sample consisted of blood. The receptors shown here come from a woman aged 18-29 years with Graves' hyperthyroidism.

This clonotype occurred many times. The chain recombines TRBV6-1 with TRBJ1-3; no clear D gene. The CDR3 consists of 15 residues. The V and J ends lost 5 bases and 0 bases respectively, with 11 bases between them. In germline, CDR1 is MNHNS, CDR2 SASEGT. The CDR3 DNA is TGTGCCAGCAGTCGTACGGACTACTCTGGAAACACCATATATTTT. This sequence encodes CASSRTDYSGNTIYF.

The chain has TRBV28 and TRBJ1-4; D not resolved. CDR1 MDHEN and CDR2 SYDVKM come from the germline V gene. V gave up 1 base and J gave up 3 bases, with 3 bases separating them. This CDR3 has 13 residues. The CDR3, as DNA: TGTGCCAGCAGTTTATACCCTAATGAAAAACTGTTTTTT. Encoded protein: CASSLYPNEKLFF.

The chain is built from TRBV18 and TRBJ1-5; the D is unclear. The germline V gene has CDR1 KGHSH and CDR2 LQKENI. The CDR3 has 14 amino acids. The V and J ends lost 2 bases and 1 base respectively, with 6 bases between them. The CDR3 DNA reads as TGTGCCAGCTCACCAGGGTTGAGCAATCAGCCCCAGCATTTT. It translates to CASSPGLSNQPQHF.

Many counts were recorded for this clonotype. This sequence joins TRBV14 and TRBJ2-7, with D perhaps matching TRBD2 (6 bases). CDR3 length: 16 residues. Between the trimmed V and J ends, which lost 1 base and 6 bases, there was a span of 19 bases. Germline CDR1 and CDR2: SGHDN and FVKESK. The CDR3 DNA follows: TGTGCCAGCAGCCAAGCGGTCGTGGGGGGTAGGGTCGAGCAGTACTTC. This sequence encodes CASSQAVVGGRVEQYF.

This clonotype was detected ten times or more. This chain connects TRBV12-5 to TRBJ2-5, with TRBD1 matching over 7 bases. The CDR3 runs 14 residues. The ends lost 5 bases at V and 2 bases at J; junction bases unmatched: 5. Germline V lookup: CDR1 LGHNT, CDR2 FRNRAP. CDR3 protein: CASGIGTDQETQYF. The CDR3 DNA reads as TGTGCTAGTGGTATCGGGACAGATCAAGAGACCCAGTACTTC.

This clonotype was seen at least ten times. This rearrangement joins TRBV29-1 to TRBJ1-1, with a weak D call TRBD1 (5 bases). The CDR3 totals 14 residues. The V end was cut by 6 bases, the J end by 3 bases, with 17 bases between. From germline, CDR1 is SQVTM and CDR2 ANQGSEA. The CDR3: CSVINRFRDTEAFF. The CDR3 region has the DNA TGCAGCGTGATTAACAGGTTCAGGGACACTGAAGCTTTCTTT.

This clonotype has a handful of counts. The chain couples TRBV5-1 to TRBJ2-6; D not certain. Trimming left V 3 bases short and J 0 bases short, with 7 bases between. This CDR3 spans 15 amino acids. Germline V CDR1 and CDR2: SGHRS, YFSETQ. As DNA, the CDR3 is TGCGCCAGCAGCTCTCAGAACTCTGGGGCCAACGTCCTGACTTTC. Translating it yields CASSSQNSGANVLTF. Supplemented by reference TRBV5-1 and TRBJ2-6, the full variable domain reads KAGVTQTPRYLIKTRGQQVTLSCSPISGHRSVSWYQQTPGQGLQFLFEYFSETQRNKGNFPGRFSGRQFSNSRSEMNVSTLELGDSALYLCASSSQNSGANVLTFGAGSRLTVL.